This T cell receptor beta chain was captured by sequencing in a study of cytomegalovirus exposure and HLA in healthy donors. Each of the donors was a healthy bone marrow donor. The CDR3 runs to 15 residues. The ends lost 1 base at V and 7 bases at J; junction bases unmatched: 5. Germline CDR1 and CDR2: MGHRA and YSYEKL. This clone has a single count. Its antigen is not known. Primers for the PCR totalled 60 Vbeta and 13 Jbeta. TCRdb keeps only in-frame clones here, not all; method: immunoSEQ multiplex PCR. The sample yields about 160,000 clones, approximately 80% seen once. Findings and limits, study-wide: There was a cluster of highly shared sequence variants that was likely a sequencing artifact. In vitro work confirmed that a few CMV-associated chains recognize CMV antigens. Apparent HLA restriction characterized most CMV-associated TCR beta chains in a later analysis.

Sequenced: PBMCs. This sequence joins TRBV4-1 and TRBJ2-1; 9 positions agree with TRBD2. The receptor was derived from a woman between 45 and 60 years old in good health and CMV-seronegative. Here the CDR3 DNA reads TGCGCCAGCAGCCAAGGCTGGCGGGAGGGGAATGAGCAGTTCTTC. Its protein is CASSQGWREGNEQFF.